The sequence of this T cell receptor beta chain was determined in a study of cytomegalovirus exposure and HLA in healthy donors. CDR3 length: 17 amino acids. The trim removed 3 bases at V and 3 bases at J, leaving 10 bases unmatched. Germline V CDR1 and CDR2: SGDLS, YYNGEE. TCRdb keeps only in-frame clones here, not all; method: immunoSEQ multiplex PCR. The sample lists about 180,000 clones, around nine tenths seen once, with less than 3.5% in the top ten. The clonotype originates from a man younger than 35 in good health and CMV-seropositive. The J gene is TRBJ2-3, the V gene TRBV9; TRBD2 matches 10 bases. The sequenced sample consisted of PBMCs. The CDR3 region is CASSGDLAGASTDTQYF. The CDR3 region has the DNA TGTGCCAGCAGCGGGGATCTAGCGGGGGCGTCAACAGATACGCAGTATTTT.